Detailed here is one TCR beta chain. No antigen is known for it. Base qualities are missing; no much larger clone stands one base away. From the cysteine up to the phenylalanine, the CDR3 has a length of 13 residues. The DNA shown is the 39-base CDR3, in frame from base 1. From the germline V gene (reference sequence), CDR1 is SGHNT and CDR2 is YYREEE. At the junction V is shortened by 4 bases and J by 7 bases; bases outside the gene matches: 7. The data derive from a study of cytomegalovirus exposure and HLA in healthy donors (dated by TCRdb to about 2017). Context from the whole study: An earlier analysis of several hundred of the donors reported 276 Gb of sequence data and 117 million unique TCR beta sequences obtained from approximately 180 million T cells. An early release covering around 630 HLA-typed donors comprised 250 to 350 gigabases of sequencing data and 85 million to 100 million unique TCR sequences. Among the 398 genotyped donors, 81% belonged to the genetic ancestry cluster associated with self-reported Caucasian donors. The study aimed to test whether signatures of past pathogen exposure could be identified by cataloging public T cell receptors. The study used immunosequencing to profile the T cell repertoires of 666 subjects and linked those repertoires to cytomegalovirus serostatus. A separate validation cohort of 100 to 150 different subjects was used in addition to the approximately 610-subject first cohort. To predict cytomegalovirus infection status, the study brought together high-throughput TCR immunosequencing, statistical association of individual TCRs with disease status, and machine learning. A later analysis re-examined previously published TCR beta repertoires from over 500 donors and added high-resolution HLA genotyping to investigate patterns of TCR occurrence. The later analysis used no new phenotypic data to find candidate immune exposures, relying instead on TCR beta sequences and their occurrence across donors. In an earlier analysis of several hundred of the donors, high-throughput TCR beta sequencing was used to judge whether each TCR beta V gene segment behaved as functional or pseudogenic. Donor age, sex, ethnicity and CMV serostatus were compiled together with the repertoire data. A later genetic analysis used genome-wide SNP genotypes for 398 of the 666 donors, treating that subset as a discovery cohort. All discovery cohort repertoires had been generated using a single sequencing platform. Class I and class II HLA loci were covered by the typing at four-digit resolution. Typing coverage differed by locus: A, B, C, DRB1 and DQB1 were typed in roughly 620-630 donors, DQA1 in about 500, DPA1 in 600 to 610, and DPB1 in 450 to 490. About five DR-DQ haplotypes were handled as single units for association and clustering because linkage in the cohort was strong. Among some 410 genotyped donors of the cohort, an average of around 250,000 unique TCR beta nucleotide sequences was sequenced per donor, of which about 19% were non-productive.

The method behind the library was the immunoSEQ multiplex PCR assay. The multiplex PCR relied on a mix of 60 forward primers for TCR Vbeta segments and 13 reverse primers for TCR Jbeta segments. A multiplex PCR assay on genomic DNA amplified the CDR3 region of rearranged TCR beta genes. On the Illumina HiSeq System, the amplified TCR beta libraries were sequenced as 87-base-pair reads. Per the source publication's procedure: In a later analysis, tens of millions of unique TCR beta chains were counted across the approximately 640 repertoires, and roughly 10 million of these chains were shared by at least two donors. Raw reads were error-corrected and collapsed into unique sequences with a nearest-neighbor algorithm that merged closely related sequences to remove PCR and sequencing errors. V, D and J gene segments were assigned by aligning CDR3 sequences to IMGT reference sequences. Each retained sequence needed at least a six-nucleotide match to both a V gene segment and a J gene segment. A rearrangement counted as productive if the CDR3 had no stop codons and remained in frame with V and J, and every other rearrangement counted as non-productive. CDR3 was defined by IMGT convention, running from the second conserved V-encoded cysteine to the conserved J-encoded phenylalanine. In an earlier analysis of around 600 of the donors, sequences lacking an unambiguous match to a single V gene segment were excluded. An earlier analysis of fewer than 750 of the donors called V segments functional above 56.7% productive rearrangements and segregating when the between-donor standard deviation exceeded 5%. A statistical classification framework was developed to diagnose cytomegalovirus status using the catalog of TCR beta chain sequences. A later analysis assigned V and J genes by comparing TCR nucleotide sequences with IMGT/GENE-DB human TR gene sequences. A later analysis assigned CDR3 sequences and most-parsimonious VDJ recombination scenarios with the TCRdist pipeline. In a later analysis, each TCR beta chain was defined by its CDR3 amino acid sequence together with its V-gene family, and reads without a unique V-gene family were excluded. As a way to deal with suspected cross-contamination and a sequencing artifact, a later analysis dropped approximately 570 nucleotide sequences that were highly shared and had low generation probability. In a later analysis, a clonal expansion index for each public chain was calculated from normalized within-repertoire ranks of inferred template counts. Generation probabilities in a later analysis came from a VDJ recombination model fitted to out-of-frame rearrangements, and those results were checked against IGoR. In a later analysis, TCR-TCR, TCR-HLA and TCR-CMV co-occurrence was scored with hypergeometric tests, and a repertoire-size bias correction was applied to TCR pairs. A later analysis estimated false discovery rates by permuting HLA or CMV assignments 20 times. In a later analysis, co-occurring TCRs were grouped using DBSCAN, with TCRdist sequence similarity added in when clustering inside HLA-allele-positive subsets. Repertoires with fewer than 30,000 or more than 120,000 public chains were left out of co-occurrence clustering, as were five repertoires with anomalous nucleotide sharing. The source is immuneACCESS, and TCRdb retained only in-frame sequences with V and J called. Part of the clones is not carried over; for the studies checked, unresolved V genes explain less than half of this, and the remainder is unexplained. The V and J calls and clone size come from that table; D and trimming were worked out from the DNA. The sample has roughly 190,000 clones on record, approximately 75% of them singletons. About 5% of the sample is taken by the ten largest.

The study at large found these results: In a later analysis, HLA-associated TCR beta chains were found to be more clonally expanded and to have lower generation probabilities than equally common non-associated chains. A cluster of highly shared sequence variants was judged likely to be a technical artifact of the sequencing pipeline. According to a later analysis, parvovirus B19, influenza, CMV and Epstein-Barr virus appeared linked to several top co-occurrence clusters. An association between a missense DCLRE1C variant and V-gene and J-gene trimming of TCR beta chains was found in a later genetic analysis and replicated in an independent cohort. Because some donors lacked HLA typing at each locus, the association tests relied only on the typed subset. In a later analysis, TCR association rates were found to vary across HLA loci, with the most associated TCRs seen for DRB1 alleles and the fewest for HLA-C alleles. In a later analysis, most CMV-associated TCR beta chains were found to appear HLA-restricted, with HLA associations seemingly driven largely by CMV exposure. Because the 87-base-pair reads could not distinguish some IMGT-functional V segments, including TRBV6-2 and TRBV6-3, those segments were excluded. Correlated functional status among segregating V segments might reflect linkage disequilibrium, but an unknown experimental factor could not be ruled out. A total of 150 or so TCR beta chains were listed by the study as associated with cytomegalovirus. The authors suggested that the approach could potentially be generalized to other disease states and immunological phenotypes. Strong co-occurrence of HLA alleles, especially DR and DQ, made assigning TCR associations to individual alleles difficult. The only immune exposure information available for the cohort was CMV serostatus. A few of the identified cytomegalovirus-associated TCR beta chains were confirmed in vitro to be specific for cytomegalovirus antigens. A further reported finding was that TCR beta sequences accurately predicted the HLA-A and HLA-B alleles for most subjects in the first cohort. Specific HLA alleles were associated with 15,000 to 20,000 TCR beta sequences at a false discovery rate of 0.05 in a later analysis. Compared with the 666-donor mean, donors in an Asian-associated ancestry cluster had fewer N-insertions in productive TCRs, according to a later genetic analysis. Most TCR sequences were observed very rarely across donors, whereas some public TCRs were present in many individuals. In an earlier analysis of some 640 of the donors, most TCR beta V segments were observed in productive rearrangements about 90% or about 30% of the time, broadly matching IMGT annotations. The classifier was reported to diagnose cytomegalovirus status with high specificity and sensitivity in both the original cohort and the validation cohort. The earlier analysis of almost 600 of the donors excluded roughly 16 rarely observed V segments, including chromosome 9 orphons, because counts were too low. The presence/absence analyses assumed that sequencing depth was roughly uniform across donors, and that assumption may not be true. Only TCR beta chains were sequenced in this cohort, and the absence of alpha or paired-chain data limited detectable features.

The cohort was made up of approximately 670 healthy bone marrow donors. All cohort members were sampled while nominally healthy, although unrecorded immune exposures were likely present. The donor tested CMV seropositive and was one of the 289 seropositive cohort members. Each donor provided a peripheral blood sample, and peripheral blood mononuclear cells were used for TCR beta sequencing. The Qiagen DNeasy Blood Extraction Kit was used to extract genomic DNA from the blood cell samples. Recombination linked TRBV5-4 to TRBJ2-7; a stretch of 8 junction bases matches TRBD1. This clonotype was obtained from a man younger than 40 in good health and CMV-seropositive. The sequenced sample was PBMCs. The DNA reads as follows: TGTGCCAGCAGCGGAGGGACAGGCTGGGAGCAGTACTTC. Its coded protein is CASSGGTGWEQYF.